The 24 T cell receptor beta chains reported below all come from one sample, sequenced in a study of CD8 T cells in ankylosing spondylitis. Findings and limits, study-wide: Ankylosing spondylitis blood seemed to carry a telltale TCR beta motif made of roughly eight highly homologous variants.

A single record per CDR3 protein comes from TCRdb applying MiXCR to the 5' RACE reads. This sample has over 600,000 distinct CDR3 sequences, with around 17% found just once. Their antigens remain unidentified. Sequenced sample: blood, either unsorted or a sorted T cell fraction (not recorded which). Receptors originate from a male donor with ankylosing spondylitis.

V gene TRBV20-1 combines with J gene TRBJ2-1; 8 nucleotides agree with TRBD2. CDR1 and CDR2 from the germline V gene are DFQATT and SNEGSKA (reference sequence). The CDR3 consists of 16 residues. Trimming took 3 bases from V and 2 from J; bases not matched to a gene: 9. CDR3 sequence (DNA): TGCAGTGCTAGTCCTAGCGGGCGTGATGCCTACAATGAGCAGTTCTTC. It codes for CSASPSGRDAYNEQFF.

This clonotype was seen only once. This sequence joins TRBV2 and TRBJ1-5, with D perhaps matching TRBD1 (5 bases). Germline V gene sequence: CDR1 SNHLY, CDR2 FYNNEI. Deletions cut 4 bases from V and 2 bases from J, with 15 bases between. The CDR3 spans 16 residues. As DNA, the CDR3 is TGTGCCAGCAGTGCAGGGCGGGGAGGCGGCAATCAGCCCCAGCATTTT. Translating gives CASSAGRGGGNQPQHF. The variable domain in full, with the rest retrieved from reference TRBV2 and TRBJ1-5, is EPEVTQTPSHQVTQMGQEVILRCVPISNHLYFYWYRQILGQKVEFLVSFYNNEISEKSEIFDDQFSVERPDGSNFTLKIRSTKLEDSAMYFCASSAGRGGGNQPQHFGDGTRLSIL.

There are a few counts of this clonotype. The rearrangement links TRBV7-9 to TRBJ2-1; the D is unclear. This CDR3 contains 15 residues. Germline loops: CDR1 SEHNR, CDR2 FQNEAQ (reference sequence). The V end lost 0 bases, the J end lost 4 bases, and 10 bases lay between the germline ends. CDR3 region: CASSLAGIGYNEQFF. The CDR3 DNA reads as TGTGCCAGCAGCTTAGCGGGGATCGGATACAATGAGCAGTTCTTC.

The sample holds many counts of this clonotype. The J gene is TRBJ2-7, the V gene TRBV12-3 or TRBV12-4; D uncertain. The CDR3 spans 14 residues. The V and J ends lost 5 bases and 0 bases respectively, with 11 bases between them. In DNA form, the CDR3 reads TGTGCCAGCAGTCCCCTAGGTCCCTCCTACGAGCAGTACTTC. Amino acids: CASSPLGPSYEQYF.

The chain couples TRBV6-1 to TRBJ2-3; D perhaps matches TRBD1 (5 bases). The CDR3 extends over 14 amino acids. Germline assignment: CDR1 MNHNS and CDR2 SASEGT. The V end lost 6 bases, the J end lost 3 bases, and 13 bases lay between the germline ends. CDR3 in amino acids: CASSPNRITDTQYF. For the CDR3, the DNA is TGTGCCAGCAGCCCTAACAGGATAACAGATACGCAGTATTTT.

The CDR3 sequence: CASSWTSRITDTQYF. CDR3 nucleotides: TGCGCCAGCAGTTGGACTAGCAGAATCACAGATACGCAGTATTTT. The rearrangement links TRBV5-1 to TRBJ2-3, with 8 bases aligning to TRBD2. The CDR3 sequence is 15 residues long. Germline V gene sequence: CDR1 SGHRS, CDR2 YFSETQ. The V gene end was trimmed by 5 bases and the J gene end by 2 bases; junction bases not matched to a gene: 7.

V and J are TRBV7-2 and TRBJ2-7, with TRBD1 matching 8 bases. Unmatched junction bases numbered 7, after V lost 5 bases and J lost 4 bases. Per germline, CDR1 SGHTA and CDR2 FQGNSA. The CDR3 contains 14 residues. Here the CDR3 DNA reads TGTGCCAGCAGCCCCTACAGGGGGATGTACGAGCAGTACTTC. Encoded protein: CASSPYRGMYEQYF.

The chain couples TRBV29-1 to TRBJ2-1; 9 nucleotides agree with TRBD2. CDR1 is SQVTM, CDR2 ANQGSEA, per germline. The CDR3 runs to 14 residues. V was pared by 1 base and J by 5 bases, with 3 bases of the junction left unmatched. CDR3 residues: CSVEGLAAHNEQFF. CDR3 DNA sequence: TGCAGCGTTGAAGGACTAGCGGCCCACAATGAGCAGTTCTTC.

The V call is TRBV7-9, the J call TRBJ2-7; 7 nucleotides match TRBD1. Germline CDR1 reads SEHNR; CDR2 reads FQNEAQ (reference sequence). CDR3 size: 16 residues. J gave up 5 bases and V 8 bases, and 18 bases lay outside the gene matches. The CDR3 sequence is CASEELASDRAHEQYF. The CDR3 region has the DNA TGTGCCAGCGAAGAGTTAGCATCCGACAGGGCCCACGAGCAGTACTTC.

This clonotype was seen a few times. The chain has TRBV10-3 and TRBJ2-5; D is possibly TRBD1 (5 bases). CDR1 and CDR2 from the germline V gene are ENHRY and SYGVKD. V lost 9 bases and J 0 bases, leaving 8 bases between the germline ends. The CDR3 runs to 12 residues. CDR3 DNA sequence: TGTGCCATAGGACAAGACCAAGAGACCCAGTACTTC. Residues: CAIGQDQETQYF.

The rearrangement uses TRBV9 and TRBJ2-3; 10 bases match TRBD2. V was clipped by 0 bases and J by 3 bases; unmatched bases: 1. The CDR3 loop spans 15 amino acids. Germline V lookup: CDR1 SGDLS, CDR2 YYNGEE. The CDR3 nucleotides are TGTGCCAGCAGCGTAGTGACTAGCGGGACAGATACGCAGTATTTT. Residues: CASSVVTSGTDTQYF. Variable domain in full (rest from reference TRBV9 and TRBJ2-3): DSGVTQTPKHLITATGQRVTLRCSPRSGDLSVYWYQQSLDQGLQFLIQYYNGEERAKGNILERFSAQQFPDLHSELNLSSLELGDSALYFCASSVVTSGTDTQYFGPGTRLTVL.

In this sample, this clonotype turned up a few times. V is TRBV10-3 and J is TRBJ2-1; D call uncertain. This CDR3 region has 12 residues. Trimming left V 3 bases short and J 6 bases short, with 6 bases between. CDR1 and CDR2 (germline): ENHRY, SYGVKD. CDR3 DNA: TGTGCCATCAGTGAACAGTTCAATGAGCAGTTCTTC. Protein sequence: CAISEQFNEQFF.

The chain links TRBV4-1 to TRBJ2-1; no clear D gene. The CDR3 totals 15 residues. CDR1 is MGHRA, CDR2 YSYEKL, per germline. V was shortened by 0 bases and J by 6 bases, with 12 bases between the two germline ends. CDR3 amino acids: CASSQDGMNVNEQFF. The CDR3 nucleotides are TGCGCCAGCAGCCAAGATGGGATGAACGTCAATGAGCAGTTCTTC.

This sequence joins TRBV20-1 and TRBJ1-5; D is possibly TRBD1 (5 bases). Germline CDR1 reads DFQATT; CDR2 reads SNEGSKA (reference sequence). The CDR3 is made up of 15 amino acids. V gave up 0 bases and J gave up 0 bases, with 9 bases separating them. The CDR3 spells CSARDGGNSNQPQHF. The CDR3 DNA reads TGCAGTGCTAGAGATGGGGGGAATAGCAATCAGCCCCAGCATTTT.

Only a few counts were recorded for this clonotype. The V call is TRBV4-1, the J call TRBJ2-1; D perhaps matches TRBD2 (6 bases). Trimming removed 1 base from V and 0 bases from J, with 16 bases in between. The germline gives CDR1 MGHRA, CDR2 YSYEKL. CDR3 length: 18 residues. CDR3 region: CASSQGMGGPDSYNEQFF. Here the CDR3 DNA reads TGCGCCAGCAGCCAAGGGATGGGAGGCCCAGACTCCTACAATGAGCAGTTCTTC.

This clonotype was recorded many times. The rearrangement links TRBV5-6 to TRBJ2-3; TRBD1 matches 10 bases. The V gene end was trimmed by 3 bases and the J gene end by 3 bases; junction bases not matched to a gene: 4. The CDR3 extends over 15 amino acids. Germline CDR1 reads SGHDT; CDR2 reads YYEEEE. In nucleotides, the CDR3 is TGTGCCAGCAGCTCCTGGACAGGGGGGACAGATACGCAGTATTTT. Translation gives CASSSWTGGTDTQYF.

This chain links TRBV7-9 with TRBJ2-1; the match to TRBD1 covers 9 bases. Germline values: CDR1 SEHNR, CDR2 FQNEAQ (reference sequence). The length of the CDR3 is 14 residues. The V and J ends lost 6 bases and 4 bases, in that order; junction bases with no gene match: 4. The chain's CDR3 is CASRATGGYNEQFF. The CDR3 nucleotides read TGTGCCAGCAGGGCGACAGGGGGGTACAATGAGCAGTTCTTC. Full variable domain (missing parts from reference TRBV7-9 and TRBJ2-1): DTGVSQNPRHKITKRGQNVTFRCDPISEHNRLYWYRQTLGQGPEFLTYFQNEAQLEKSRLLSDRFSAERPKGSFSTLEIQRTEQGDSAMYLCASRATGGYNEQFFGPGTRLTVL.

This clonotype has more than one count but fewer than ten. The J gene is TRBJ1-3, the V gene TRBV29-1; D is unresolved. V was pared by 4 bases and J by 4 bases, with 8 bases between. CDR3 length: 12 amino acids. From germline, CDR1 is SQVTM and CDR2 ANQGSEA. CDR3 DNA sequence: TGCAGCGTTGGGGAACTCGGAAACACCATATATTTT. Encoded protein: CSVGELGNTIYF.

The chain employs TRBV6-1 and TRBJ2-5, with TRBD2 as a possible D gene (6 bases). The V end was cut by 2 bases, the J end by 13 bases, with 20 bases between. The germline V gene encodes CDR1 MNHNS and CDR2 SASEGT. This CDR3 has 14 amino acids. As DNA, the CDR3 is TGTGCCAGCAGTGAAATTTGGCAGGCGGGGCCGCGGTACTTC. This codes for CASSEIWQAGPRYF.

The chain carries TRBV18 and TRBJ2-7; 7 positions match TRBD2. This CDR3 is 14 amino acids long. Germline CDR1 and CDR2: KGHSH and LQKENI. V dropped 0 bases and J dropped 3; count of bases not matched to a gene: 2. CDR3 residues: CASSPPAGVYEQYF. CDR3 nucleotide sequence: TGTGCCAGCTCACCACCCGCGGGAGTCTACGAGCAGTACTTC.

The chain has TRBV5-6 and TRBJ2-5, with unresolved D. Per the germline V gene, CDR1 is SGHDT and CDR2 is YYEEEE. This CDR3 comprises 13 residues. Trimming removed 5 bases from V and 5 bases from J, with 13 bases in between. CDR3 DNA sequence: TGTGCCAGCAGTTCGACTTTACTGGAGACCCAGTACTTC. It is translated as CASSSTLLETQYF.

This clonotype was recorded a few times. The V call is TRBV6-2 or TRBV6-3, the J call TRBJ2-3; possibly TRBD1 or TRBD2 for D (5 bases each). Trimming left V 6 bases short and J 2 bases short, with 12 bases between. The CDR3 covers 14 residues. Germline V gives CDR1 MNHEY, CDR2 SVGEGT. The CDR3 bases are TGTGCCAGCAGATCAGGGAGATACACAGATACGCAGTATTTT. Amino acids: CASRSGRYTDTQYF.

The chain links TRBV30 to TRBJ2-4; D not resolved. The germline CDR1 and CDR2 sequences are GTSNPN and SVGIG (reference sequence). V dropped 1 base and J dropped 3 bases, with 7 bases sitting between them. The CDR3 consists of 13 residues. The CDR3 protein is CAWSGGYKNIQYF. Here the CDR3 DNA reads TGTGCCTGGAGTGGTGGGTACAAAAACATTCAGTACTTC.

Written as DNA, the CDR3 is TGTGCCAGCAGTGAATATAGCGGGGGGACCTACAATGAGCAGTTCTTC. Its protein product is CASSEYSGGTYNEQFF. This rearrangement joins TRBV6-4 to TRBJ2-1, with 10 bases fitting TRBD2. The junction had 4 bases not matched to a gene; V was cut back by 3 bases and J by 2 bases. There are 16 residues in the CDR3. Germline CDR1 is MRHNA and CDR2 is SNTAGT.